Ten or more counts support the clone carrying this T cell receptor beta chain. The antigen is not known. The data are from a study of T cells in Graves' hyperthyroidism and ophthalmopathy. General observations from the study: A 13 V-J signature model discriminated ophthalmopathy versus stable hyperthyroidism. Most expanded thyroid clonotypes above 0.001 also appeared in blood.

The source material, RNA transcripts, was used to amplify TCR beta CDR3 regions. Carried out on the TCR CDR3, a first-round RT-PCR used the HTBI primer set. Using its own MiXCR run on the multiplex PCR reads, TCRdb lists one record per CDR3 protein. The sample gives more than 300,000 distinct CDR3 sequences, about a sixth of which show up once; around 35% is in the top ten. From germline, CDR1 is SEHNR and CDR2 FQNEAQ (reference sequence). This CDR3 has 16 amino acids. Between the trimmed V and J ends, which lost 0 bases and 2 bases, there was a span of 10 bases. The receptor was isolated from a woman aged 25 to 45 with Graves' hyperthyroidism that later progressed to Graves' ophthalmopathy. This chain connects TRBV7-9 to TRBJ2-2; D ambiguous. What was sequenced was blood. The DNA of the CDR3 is TGTGCCAGCAGCTTAGCAGCCGGACGAAACACCGGGGAGCTGTTTTTT. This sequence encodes CASSLAAGRNTGELFF.